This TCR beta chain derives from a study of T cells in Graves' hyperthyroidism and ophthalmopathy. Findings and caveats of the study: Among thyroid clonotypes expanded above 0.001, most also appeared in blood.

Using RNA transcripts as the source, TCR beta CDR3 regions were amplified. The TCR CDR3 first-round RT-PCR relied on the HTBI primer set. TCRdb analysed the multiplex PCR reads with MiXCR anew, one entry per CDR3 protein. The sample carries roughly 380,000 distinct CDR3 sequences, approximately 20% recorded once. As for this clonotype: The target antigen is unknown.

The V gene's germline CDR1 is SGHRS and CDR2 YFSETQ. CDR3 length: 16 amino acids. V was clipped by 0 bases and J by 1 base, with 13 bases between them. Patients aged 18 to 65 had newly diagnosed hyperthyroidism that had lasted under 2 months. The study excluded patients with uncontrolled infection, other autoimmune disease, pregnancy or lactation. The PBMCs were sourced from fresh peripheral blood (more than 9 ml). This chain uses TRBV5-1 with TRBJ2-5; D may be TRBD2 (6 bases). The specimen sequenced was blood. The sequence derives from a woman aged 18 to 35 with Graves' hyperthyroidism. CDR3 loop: CASSLGAGGPQETQYF. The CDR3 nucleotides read TGCGCCAGCAGCTTGGGGGCCGGGGGACCCCAAGAGACCCAGTACTTC.